The TCR beta chain under discussion was sequenced for a study of shared clonotypes between healthy human individuals. Only in-frame clones appear in the TCRdb table, and some are missing; sequencing was by immunoSEQ multiplex PCR. Found here are approximately 2,300,000 clones, about 90% of them singletons; the top ten hold 0.37%. Study-wide findings and caveats: Clonotypes that were shared across a few donors made up approximately 5.1% of naive CD4 clonotypes.

It was into CD45RA+ naive and CD45RA-negative memory subsets that the CD4+ cells were split. Details on this clone: Its antigen remains unidentified.

The trim removed 3 bases at V and 7 bases at J, leaving 5 bases unmatched. Germline lookup yields CDR1 MNHEY and CDR2 SMNVEV (reference sequence). This CDR3 spans 14 amino acids. Input material: naive CD4+ T cells from PBMCs. Subset in this sample: CD45RA+ positively selected. This TCR was sampled from a man younger than 35 in good health. Some clones in this sample may be carry-over from other donors' samples. V and J are TRBV27 and TRBJ1-5, with TRBD1 matching 8 bases. The CDR3 region is CASSFQGARQPQHF. The CDR3 bases are TGTGCCAGCAGTTTTCAGGGGGCTCGGCAGCCCCAGCATTTT.